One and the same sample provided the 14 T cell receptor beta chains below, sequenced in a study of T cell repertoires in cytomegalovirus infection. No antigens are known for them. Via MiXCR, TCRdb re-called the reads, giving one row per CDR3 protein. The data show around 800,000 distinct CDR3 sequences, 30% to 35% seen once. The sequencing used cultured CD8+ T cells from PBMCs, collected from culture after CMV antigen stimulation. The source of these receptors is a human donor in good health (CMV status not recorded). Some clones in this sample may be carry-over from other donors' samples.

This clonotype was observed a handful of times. The CDR3 nucleotides read TGTGCCACCAGTGATACCGGGGAGCTGTTTTTT. Translating gives CATSDTGELFF. The chain combines TRBV24-1 with TRBJ2-2; D is unclear. The CDR3 has 11 amino acids. Trimming left V 3 bases short and J 5 bases short, with 0 bases between. In germline, CDR1 is KGHDR, CDR2 SFDVKD.

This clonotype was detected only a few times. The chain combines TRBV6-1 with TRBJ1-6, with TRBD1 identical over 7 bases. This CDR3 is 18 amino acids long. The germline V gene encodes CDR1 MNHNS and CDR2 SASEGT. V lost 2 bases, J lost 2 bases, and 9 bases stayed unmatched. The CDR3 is CASSEYFQGDTYNSPLHF. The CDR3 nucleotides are TGTGCCAGCAGTGAATACTTCCAGGGGGACACCTATAATTCACCCCTCCACTTT.

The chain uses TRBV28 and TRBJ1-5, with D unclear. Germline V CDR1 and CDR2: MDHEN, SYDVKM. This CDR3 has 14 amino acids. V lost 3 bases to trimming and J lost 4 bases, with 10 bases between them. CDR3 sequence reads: CASSFRDPNQPQHF. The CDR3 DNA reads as TGTGCCAGCAGTTTCCGGGATCCTAATCAGCCCCAGCATTTT.

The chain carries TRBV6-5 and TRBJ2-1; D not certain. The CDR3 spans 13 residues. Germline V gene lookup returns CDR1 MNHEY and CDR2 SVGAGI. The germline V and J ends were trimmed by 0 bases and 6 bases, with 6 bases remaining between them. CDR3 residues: CASSYSIGNEQFF. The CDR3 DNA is TGTGCCAGCAGTTACTCGATAGGCAATGAGCAGTTCTTC.

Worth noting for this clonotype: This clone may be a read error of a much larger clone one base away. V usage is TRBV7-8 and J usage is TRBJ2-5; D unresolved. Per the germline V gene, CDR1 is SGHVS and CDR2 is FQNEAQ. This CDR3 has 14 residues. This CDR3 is CASSLVEPQEPQYF. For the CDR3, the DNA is TGTGCCAGCAGCTTAGTAGAACCCCAAGAGCCCCAGTACTTC.

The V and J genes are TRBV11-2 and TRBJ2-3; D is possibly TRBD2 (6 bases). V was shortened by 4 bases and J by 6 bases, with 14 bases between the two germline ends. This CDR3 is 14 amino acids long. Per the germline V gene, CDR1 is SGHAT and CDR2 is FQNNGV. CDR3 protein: CASSSYRDSDTQYF. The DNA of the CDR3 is TGTGCCAGCAGCTCCTACCGGGACTCCGATACGCAGTATTTT.

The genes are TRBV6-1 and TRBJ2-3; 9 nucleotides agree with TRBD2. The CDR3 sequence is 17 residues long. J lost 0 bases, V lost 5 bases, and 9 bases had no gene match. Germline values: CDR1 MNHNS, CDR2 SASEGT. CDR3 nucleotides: TGTGCCAGCAGTAAACATCGACTAGCGGAGAGCACAGATACGCAGTATTTT. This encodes CASSKHRLAESTDTQYF.

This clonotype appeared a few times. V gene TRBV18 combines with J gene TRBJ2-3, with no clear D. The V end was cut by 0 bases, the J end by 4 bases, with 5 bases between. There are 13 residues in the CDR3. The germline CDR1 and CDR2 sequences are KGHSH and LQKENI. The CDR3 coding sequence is TGTGCCAGCTCACCACCTGTCCCAGATACGCAGTATTTT. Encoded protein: CASSPPVPDTQYF.

CDR3 loop: CASSLGPQGETQYF. The CDR3 coding sequence is TGTGCCAGCAGTTTAGGCCCGCAGGGAGAGACCCAGTACTTC. The chain couples TRBV6-8 to TRBJ2-5; tentatively, D is TRBD1 (5 bases). CDR1 MNHGY and CDR2 SAAAGT come from the germline V gene. This CDR3 spans 14 amino acids. The germline V and J ends were trimmed by 4 bases and 4 bases, with 13 bases remaining between them.

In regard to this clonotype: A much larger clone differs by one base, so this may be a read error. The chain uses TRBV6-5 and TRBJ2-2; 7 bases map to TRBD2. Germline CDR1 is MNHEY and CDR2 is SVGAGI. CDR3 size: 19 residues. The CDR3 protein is CVSTNRGLGFAKSTGELFF. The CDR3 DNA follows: TGTGTCAGCACCAACAGAGGACTAGGATTCGCTAAGAGCACCGGGGAGCTGTTTTTT.

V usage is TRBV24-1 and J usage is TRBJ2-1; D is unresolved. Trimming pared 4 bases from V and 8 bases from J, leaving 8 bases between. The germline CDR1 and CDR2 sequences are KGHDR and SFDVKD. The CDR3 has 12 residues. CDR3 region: CATSEVGDEQFF. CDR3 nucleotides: TGTGCCACCAGTGAAGTAGGTGATGAGCAGTTCTTC.

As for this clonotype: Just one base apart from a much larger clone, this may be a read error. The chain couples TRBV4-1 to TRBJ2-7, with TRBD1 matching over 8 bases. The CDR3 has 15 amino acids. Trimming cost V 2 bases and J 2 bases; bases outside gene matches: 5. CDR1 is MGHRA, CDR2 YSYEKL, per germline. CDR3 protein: CASSQPRQGTYEQYF. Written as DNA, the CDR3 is TGCGCCAGCAGCCAACCGAGACAGGGGACCTACGAGCAGTACTTC.

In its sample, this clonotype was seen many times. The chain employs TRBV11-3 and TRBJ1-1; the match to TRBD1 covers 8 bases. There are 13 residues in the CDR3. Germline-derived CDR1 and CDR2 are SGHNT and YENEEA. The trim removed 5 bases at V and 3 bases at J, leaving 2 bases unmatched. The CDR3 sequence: CASSPQGDTEAFF. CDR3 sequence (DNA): TGTGCCAGCAGCCCACAGGGGGACACTGAAGCTTTCTTT.

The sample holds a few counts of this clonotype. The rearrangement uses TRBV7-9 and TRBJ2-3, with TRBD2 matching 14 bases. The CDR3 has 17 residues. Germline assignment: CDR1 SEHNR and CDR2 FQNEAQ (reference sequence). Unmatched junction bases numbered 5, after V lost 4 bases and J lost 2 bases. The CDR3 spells CASSSRGLAGDTDTQYF. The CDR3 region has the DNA TGTGCCAGCAGCTCCCGGGGACTAGCGGGAGACACAGATACGCAGTATTTT.